The T cell receptor beta chain described here comes from a study of T cell responses to AZD1222 COVID-19 vaccine. The germline CDR1 and CDR2 sequences are MGHDK and SYGVNS. This CDR3 spans 16 amino acids. V lost 7 bases, J lost 4 bases, and 15 bases stayed unmatched. TCRdb's table, derived via immunoSEQ multiplex PCR, lists solely in-frame clones and lacks some. Of 120,000 or so clones in the sample, around 94% were seen once. Broader study findings: Without day 14 samples, only post-peak T cell repertoires were studied. Elevations in Spike-specific TCR breadth and depth followed administration of two AZD1222 doses.

This clone appeared once. Its antigen remains unknown. The sample here was peripheral blood, taken on day 0 of AZD1222 vaccination. The receptor was isolated from an adult in good health. The chain recombines TRBV25-1 with TRBJ2-7; 8 positions match TRBD2. The CDR3 loop reads CASNLPGSGSKYEQYV. In nucleotides, the CDR3 is TGTGCCAGCAACCTCCCGGGGAGCGGGAGCAAGTACGAGCAGTACGTC.